This TCR beta chain is from a study of shared clonotypes between healthy human individuals. Some clones are missing from TCRdb's copy, which holds only in-frame ones; the method was immunoSEQ multiplex PCR. The table records 2 million to 2.5 million clones, roughly 93% of them present only once. As for this clone: Within the sample, other DNA sequences also encode this same CDR3.

Trimming cost V 3 bases and J 5 bases, with 11 bases left between them. CDR1 SGHAT and CDR2 FQNNGV come from the germline V gene. The CDR3 has 14 amino acids. Material for sequencing was naive CD4+ T cells from PBMCs. Subset given: CD45RA+ positively selected. The sequence derives from a man in his late teens or twenties in good health. Some clones in this sample may be carry-over from other donors' samples. The chain combines TRBV11-2 with TRBJ1-5, with D unresolved. The CDR3 DNA reads TGTGCCAGCAGCTTCTCGGGCGCGGATCAGCCCCAGCATTTT. Protein product: CASSFSGADQPQHF. Together with reference TRBV11-2 and TRBJ1-5, the CDR3 gives the full variable domain: EAGVAQSPRYKIIEKRQSVAFWCNPISGHATLYWYQQILGQGPKLLIQFQNNGVVDDSQLPKDRFSAERLKGVDSTLKIQPAKLEDSAVYLCASSFSGADQPQHFGDGTRLSIL.